The 11 T cell receptor beta chains listed next were all sequenced from one sample in a study of T cell responses to AZD1222 COVID-19 vaccine (dated by TCRdb to about 2021). Libraries were constructed by the immunoSEQ multiplex PCR assay. Not all clones reach the TCRdb copy of this immuneACCESS table, which keeps in-frame sequences only. Checked studies attribute under half of the gap to unresolved V genes and leave the rest unexplained. The sample table records around 110,000 clones; 75% to 95% of these occur just once. The ten biggest clones cover roughly 6% of the sample. The sample's time point label, decoded: about 28 days (+/-7) after the second vaccine dose. The sample in question was peripheral blood, obtained 28 days after the second AZD1222 dose. The origin of the receptors is an adult who received the AZD1222 COVID-19 vaccine.

The J gene is TRBJ1-1, the V gene TRBV7-8, with D uncertain. Trimming left V 2 bases short and J 1 base short, with 5 bases between. Germline CDR1 is SGHVS and CDR2 is FQNEAQ. The CDR3 consists of 13 residues. CDR3 in DNA: TGTGCCAGCAGCTTAAACCGGAACACTGAAGCTTTCTTT. This gives the protein CASSLNRNTEAFF.

This clone was observed a single time. The chain is built from TRBV19 and TRBJ2-6, with unresolved D. CDR3 length: 16 amino acids. V dropped 3 bases and J dropped 0 bases, with 9 bases sitting between them. The germline gives CDR1 LNHDA, CDR2 SQIVND (reference sequence). The CDR3 here is CASSIVWNSGANVLTF. CDR3 bases: TGTGCCAGTAGTATCGTCTGGAACTCTGGGGCCAACGTCCTGACTTTC.

The chain carries TRBV30 and TRBJ1-3; no firm D call. The V end lost 0 bases, the J end lost 4 bases, and 7 bases lay between the germline ends. CDR1 is GTSNPN, CDR2 SVGIG, per germline (reference sequence). This CDR3 has 13 amino acids. DNA for the CDR3: TGTGCCTGGAGTGTCACATTAGGAAACACCATATATTTT. The encoded protein is CAWSVTLGNTIYF.

The rearrangement uses TRBV5-6 and TRBJ2-7; D might be TRBD2 (6 bases). The CDR3 consists of 15 residues. The V and J ends lost 4 bases and 0 bases respectively, with 14 bases between them. CDR1 and CDR2 (germline): SGHDT, YYEEEE. CDR3 DNA sequence: TGTGCCAGCAGCGCGGCGGGATACATCTCCTACGAGCAGTACTTC. As protein: CASSAAGYISYEQYF.

CDR3: CAISESNRYGYTF. CDR3 in DNA: TGTGCCATCAGTGAGTCGAACCGCTATGGCTACACCTTC. The rearrangement joins TRBV10-3 to TRBJ1-2; D is uncertain. CDR1 is ENHRY, CDR2 SYGVKD, per germline. Trimming cost V 0 bases and J 4 bases, with 6 bases left between them. This CDR3 has 13 amino acids.

The count of this clone is one. The CDR3 DNA follows: TGTGCCAGCAGCTTAGGGGGGACCTCCGGAAACACCATATATTTT. This sequence encodes CASSLGGTSGNTIYF. The rearrangement links TRBV7-2 to TRBJ1-3; D perhaps matches TRBD1 (5 bases). The CDR3 has 15 residues. Per the germline V gene, CDR1 is SGHTA and CDR2 is FQGNSA. V dropped 1 base and J dropped 4 bases, with 11 bases sitting between them.

The chain links TRBV9 to TRBJ2-1, with 9 bases that match TRBD1. Germline CDR1 and CDR2: SGDLS and YYNGEE. There are 16 residues in the CDR3. Trimming cost V 0 bases and J 9 bases; bases outside gene matches: 10. Here the CDR3 DNA reads TGTGCCAGCAGCGTAGGGGGAGGACAGGGGAGAAGTGAGCAGTTCTTC. Translating gives CASSVGGGQGRSEQFF.

This clone was seen once. CDR3 nucleotides: TGTGCCAGCAGCCAAGTTAGGAACACTGAAGCTTTCTTT. It is translated as CASSQVRNTEAFF. V and J are TRBV3-1 (or the pseudogene TRBV3-2) and TRBJ1-1; D call uncertain. Germline V gives CDR1 LGHDT, CDR2 YNNKEL (reference sequence). CDR3 length: 13 amino acids. With 1 base removed from V and 1 base from J, the gap between germline ends came to 4 bases.

A few counts support this clone. The chain has TRBV10-2 and TRBJ1-1; D remains ambiguous. Per germline, CDR1 WSHSY and CDR2 SAAADI. Trimming pared 3 bases from V and 5 bases from J, leaving 7 bases between. This CDR3 spans 12 amino acids. CDR3 amino acids: CASSDTWTEAFF. CDR3 sequence (DNA): TGCGCCAGCAGTGACACGTGGACTGAAGCTTTCTTT.

CDR3 bases: TGCAGCGTTGTAGGACAGATGAACACTGAAGCTTTCTTT. Encoded protein: CSVVGQMNTEAFF. The chain joins TRBV29-1 to TRBJ1-1; perhaps TRBD1 as D (6 bases). Trimming took 4 bases from V and 0 from J, leaving 9 bases between them. Germline V gene data show CDR1 as SQVTM and CDR2 as ANQGSEA. CDR3 size: 13 residues.

This chain uses TRBV20-1 with TRBJ1-2; D is ambiguous. The CDR3 contains 12 residues. Trimming removed 3 bases from V and 0 bases from J, with 5 bases in between. The germline V gene encodes CDR1 DFQATT and CDR2 SNEGSKA (reference sequence). The CDR3 is CSASWTNYGYTF. CDR3 nucleotides: TGCAGTGCTAGTTGGACTAACTATGGCTACACCTTC.